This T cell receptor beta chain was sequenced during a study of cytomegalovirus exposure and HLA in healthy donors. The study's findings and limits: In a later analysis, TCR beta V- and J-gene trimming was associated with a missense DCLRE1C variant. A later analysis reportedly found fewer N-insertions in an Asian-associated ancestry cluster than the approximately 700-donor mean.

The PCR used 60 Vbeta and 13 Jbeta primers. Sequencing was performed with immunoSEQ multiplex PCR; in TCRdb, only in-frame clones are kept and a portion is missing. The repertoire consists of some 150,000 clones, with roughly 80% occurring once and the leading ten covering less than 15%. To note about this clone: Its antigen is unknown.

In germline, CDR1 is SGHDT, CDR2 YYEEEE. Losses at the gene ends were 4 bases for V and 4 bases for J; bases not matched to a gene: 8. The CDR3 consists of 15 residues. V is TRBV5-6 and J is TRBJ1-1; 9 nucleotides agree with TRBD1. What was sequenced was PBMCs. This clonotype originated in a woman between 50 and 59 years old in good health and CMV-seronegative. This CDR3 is CASSPGTGRVTEAFF. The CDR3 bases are TGTGCCAGCAGCCCGGGGACAGGGAGGGTCACTGAAGCTTTCTTT.